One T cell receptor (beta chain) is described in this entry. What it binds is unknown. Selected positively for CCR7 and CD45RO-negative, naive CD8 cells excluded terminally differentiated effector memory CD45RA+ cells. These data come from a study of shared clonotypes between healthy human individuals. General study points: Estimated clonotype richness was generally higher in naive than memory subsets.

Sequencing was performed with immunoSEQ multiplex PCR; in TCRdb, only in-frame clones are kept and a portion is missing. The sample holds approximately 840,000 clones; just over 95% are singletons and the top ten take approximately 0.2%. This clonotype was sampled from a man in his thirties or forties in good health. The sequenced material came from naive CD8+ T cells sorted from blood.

Here the CDR3 reads CASSVGNGAETQYF. Here the CDR3 DNA reads TGTGCCAGCAGCGTAGGTAACGGCGCAGAGACCCAGTACTTC. The chain combines TRBV9 with TRBJ2-5; D is uncertain. Germline-derived CDR1 and CDR2 are SGDLS and YYNGEE. The CDR3 spans 14 residues. V was trimmed by 0 bases and J by 4 bases, leaving 10 bases between them.